This passage covers 22 T cell receptor beta chains from one sample sequenced in a study of regulatory T cells in long-lasting Graves disease. Time point: newly diagnosed GD, antithyroid drugs for less than 3 months. Making the TCR library involved RNA that had been extracted from PBMCs. Arm-PCR of CDR3 regions and iRepertoire HTBI primers were the basis on which TCR beta libraries were built. TCRdb reprocessed the multiplex PCR reads with MiXCR, giving one entry per CDR3 protein. The sample holds approximately 560,000 distinct CDR3 sequences, roughly 15% seen once. A further study also used this sample, focusing on T cells in Graves' hyperthyroidism and ophthalmopathy.

The material sequenced was peripheral blood mononuclear cells (PBMCs), taken at new diagnosis, from a patient treated with antithyroid drugs. The receptor set was obtained from a man between 18 and 29 years old with Graves disease.

The chain uses TRBV4-1 and TRBJ2-1; D ambiguous. Trimming took off 1 base at V and 4 bases at J, with 8 bases between the two ends. The CDR3 has 14 residues. The germline CDR1 and CDR2 sequences are MGHRA and YSYEKL. The DNA of the CDR3 is TGCGCCAGCAGCCAAGTTTCCAGATACAATGAGCAGTTCTTC. Encoded protein: CASSQVSRYNEQFF.

V is TRBV10-3 and J is TRBJ2-2, with a possible D match to TRBD1 (6 bases). Germline CDR1 is ENHRY and CDR2 is SYGVKD. The CDR3 covers 15 residues. Trimming cost V 5 bases and J 3 bases, with 13 bases left between them. In DNA form, the CDR3 reads TGTGCCATCAGTCCCTCTCGACAGGACACCGGGGAGCTGTTTTTT. It codes for CAISPSRQDTGELFF.

Many counts were recorded for this clonotype. The CDR3 here is CASSFLTEAFF. The CDR3 coding sequence is TGTGCCAGCAGTTTTCTCACTGAAGCTTTCTTT. The V gene is TRBV28, the J gene TRBJ1-1; no definite D call. Between the trimmed V and J ends, which lost 3 bases and 4 bases, there was a span of 3 bases. Germline CDR1 is MDHEN and CDR2 is SYDVKM. This CDR3 contains 11 residues.

This sequence joins TRBV5-1 and TRBJ2-3; D is unresolved. V lost 4 bases, J lost 0 bases, and 15 bases lay in between. The CDR3 loop spans 16 amino acids. Looked up from germline, CDR1 is SGHRS and CDR2 is YFSETQ. This CDR3 reads CASSAEVGTSTDTQYF. DNA for the CDR3: TGCGCCAGCAGCGCTGAAGTGGGAACTAGCACAGATACGCAGTATTTT.

The chain combines TRBV28 with TRBJ1-3, with 10 bases identical to TRBD1. Trimming cost V 5 bases and J 0 bases; bases outside gene matches: 7. The CDR3 runs to 17 residues. Germline CDR1 and CDR2: MDHEN and SYDVKM. CDR3 residues: CASSPWTGGYSGNTIYF. Here the CDR3 DNA reads TGTGCCAGCAGTCCCTGGACAGGGGGTTACTCTGGAAACACCATATATTTT.

This clonotype has more than one count but fewer than ten. The V call is TRBV7-3, the J call TRBJ2-1, with unresolved D. The CDR3 has 13 amino acids. The V gene lost 2 bases and the J gene lost 10 bases, with 12 bases spanning the gap. Germline-derived CDR1 and CDR2 are SGHTA and FQGTGA. Here the CDR3 DNA reads TGTGCCAGCAGCTTAGGTCCCGGGCAAGAGCAGTTCTTC. Its translation: CASSLGPGQEQFF.

This clonotype has at least ten counts. This chain links TRBV2 with TRBJ2-7, with D unresolved. This CDR3 region has 12 residues. V was cut by 5 bases and J by 2 bases, with 7 bases left in between. In germline, CDR1 is SNHLY, CDR2 FYNNEI. The CDR3 reads CASSLEPYEQYF. CDR3 DNA: TGTGCCAGCAGTCTGGAACCCTACGAGCAGTACTTC.

This clonotype was seen ten or more times. This rearrangement joins TRBV5-5 to TRBJ2-7, with D perhaps matching TRBD1 (5 bases). Trimming left V 3 bases short and J 7 bases short, with 11 bases between. This CDR3 has 12 amino acids. Germline lookup yields CDR1 SGHKS and CDR2 YYEKEE (reference sequence). The CDR3 coding sequence is TGTGCCAGCAGCTCCGCAGGGCGGGAGCAGTACTTC. It translates to CASSSAGREQYF.

This clonotype was counted a few times. The V gene is TRBV6-1, the J gene TRBJ2-5, with 8 bases matching TRBD2. This CDR3 region has 17 residues. Germline V gene data show CDR1 as MNHNS and CDR2 as SASEGT. V lost 8 bases to trimming and J lost 5 bases; unmatched junction nucleotides: 19. In DNA form, the CDR3 reads TGTGCCAGCTCTCGTGGGATGGGCGGGAGGACGGGGGAGACCCAGTACTTC. It specifies CASSRGMGGRTGETQYF.

This rearrangement joins TRBV7-8 to TRBJ1-2; D might be TRBD1 (5 bases). CDR3 length: 15 amino acids. CDR1 is SGHVS and CDR2 is FQNEAQ in the germline V gene. Between the trimmed V and J ends, which lost 3 bases and 2 bases, there was a span of 13 bases. In DNA form, the CDR3 reads TGTGCCAGCAGCTTTGGGGTGGGACGGAACTATGGCTACACCTTC. Translated, it gives CASSFGVGRNYGYTF.

Many counts were recorded for this clonotype. The chain recombines TRBV19 with TRBJ1-1; D is undetermined. The germline gives CDR1 LNHDA, CDR2 SQIVND (reference sequence). The CDR3 sequence is 13 residues long. Trimming removed 3 bases at V and 0 bases at J, with 5 bases between. CDR3 residues: CASSMQVNTEAFF. CDR3 bases: TGTGCCAGTAGTATGCAAGTGAACACTGAAGCTTTCTTT.

The chain recombines TRBV28 with TRBJ2-7; 8 nucleotides align to TRBD2. This CDR3 contains 14 residues. The trim removed 10 bases at V and 2 bases at J, leaving 10 bases unmatched. Germline lookup yields CDR1 MDHEN and CDR2 SYDVKM. CDR3 in amino acids: CATVQRETAYEQYF. The CDR3 DNA is TGTGCCACAGTCCAGCGGGAGACGGCCTACGAGCAGTACTTC.

This clonotype was counted ten times or more. The chain joins TRBV11-2 to TRBJ2-1; TRBD2 matches at 10 bases. J lost 0 bases, V lost 1 base, and 3 bases had no gene match. The CDR3 extends over 17 amino acids. CDR1 is SGHAT and CDR2 is FQNNGV in the germline V gene. The CDR3, as DNA: TGTGCCAGCAGCTTAGTTGCTAGCGGGAGCTCCTACAATGAGCAGTTCTTC. Amino acids: CASSLVASGSSYNEQFF.

Comment on this clonotype: This probably arose from a read error, given a far larger clone one base away. This chain connects TRBV11-3 to TRBJ2-7; 16 nucleotides line up with TRBD2. From germline, CDR1 is SGHNT and CDR2 YENEEA. The CDR3 consists of 17 residues. The CDR3 sequence: CASSQGTSGRAVYEQHF. CDR3 coding DNA: TGTGCCAGCAGCCAAGGGACTAGCGGGAGGGCCGTGTACGAGCAGCACTTC.

J is TRBJ2-7 and V is TRBV20-1; TRBD2 matches at 12 bases. Trimming removed 6 bases from V and 3 bases from J; junction bases left unmatched: 6. The germline V gene has CDR1 DFQATT and CDR2 SNEGSKA (reference sequence). The CDR3 sequence is 14 residues long. Here the CDR3 reads CSAFPTSGSYEQYF. CDR3 nucleotides: TGCAGTGCATTCCCGACTAGCGGGAGCTACGAGCAGTACTTC.

This clonotype showed up many times. V and J are TRBV12-3 or TRBV12-4 and TRBJ2-7; the match to TRBD1 covers 8 bases. The CDR3 is made up of 14 amino acids. V lost 5 bases to trimming and J lost 6 bases; unmatched junction nucleotides: 9. CDR3 sequence: CASSLLGQGGEQYF. The DNA of the CDR3 is TGTGCCAGCAGTCTTCTCGGACAGGGTGGCGAGCAGTACTTC.

This clonotype was recorded many times. The gene calls are TRBV4-1 and TRBJ2-5; 9 bases align to TRBD2. Per germline, CDR1 MGHRA and CDR2 YSYEKL. The trim removed 0 bases at V and 2 bases at J, leaving 1 base unmatched. The CDR3 has 15 amino acids. The CDR3 spells CASSQDTSGQETQYF. CDR3 bases: TGCGCCAGCAGCCAAGATACTAGCGGGCAAGAGACCCAGTACTTC.

This clonotype was found many times. The chain employs TRBV12-3 or TRBV12-4 and TRBJ1-3; TRBD1 aligns across 7 bases. The V segment lost 3 bases and the J segment 1 base; nucleotides outside the gene matches: 6. The CDR3 loop spans 16 amino acids. Written as DNA, the CDR3 is TGTGCCAGCAGTTTGCCCTCGGGACAGTCTGGAAACACCATATATTTT. This codes for CASSLPSGQSGNTIYF.

This clonotype was seen ten or more times. This chain connects TRBV20-1 to TRBJ1-1; D ambiguous. V lost 0 bases, J lost 8 bases, and 25 bases lay in between. CDR1 is DFQATT, CDR2 SNEGSKA, per germline (reference sequence). This CDR3 contains 17 residues. This CDR3 is CSARDQFGRRTEQEAFF. For the CDR3, the DNA is TGCAGTGCTAGAGATCAATTCGGTCGACGCACAGAGCAAGAAGCTTTCTTT.

This clonotype came up many times. The chain combines TRBV20-1 with TRBJ1-1; no reliable D call. The CDR3 length is 16 residues. V was clipped by 0 bases and J by 4 bases, with 18 bases between them. The germline CDR1 and CDR2 sequences are DFQATT and SNEGSKA (reference sequence). The CDR3 region is CSARDRVRRSGTEAFF. The CDR3 nucleotides are TGCAGTGCTAGAGATAGGGTTCGCCGCTCCGGCACTGAAGCTTTCTTT.

This clonotype was detected many times. The rearrangement joins TRBV24-1 to TRBJ2-7, with 10 bases matching TRBD1. CDR3 size: 16 residues. V dropped 2 bases and J dropped 7; count of bases not matched to a gene: 10. The germline V gene encodes CDR1 KGHDR and CDR2 SFDVKD. CDR3 nucleotide sequence: TGTGCCACCAGTGATTCGGGACAGGGGACTTTCGGGGAGCAGTACTTC. It codes for CATSDSGQGTFGEQYF.

As concerns this clonotype: With a much larger clone just one base away, this may be a read error. The V and J genes are TRBV30 and TRBJ2-7; maybe TRBD2 (6 bases). The CDR3 is 15 residues long. CDR1 is GTSNPN, CDR2 SVGIG, per germline (reference sequence). Deletions cut 2 bases from V and 7 bases from J, with 21 bases between. The CDR3 nucleotides read TGTGCCTGGAGTACGGGACTGGGGGTCGGAGGTGAGCAGTACTTC. Its protein is CAWSTGLGVGGEQYF.